The present TCR beta chain was sequenced within a study of post-analysis software for immune sequencing data. Turning to the study itself: Disease courses included relapsing-remitting, secondary progressive and progressive-relapsing multiple sclerosis. Study-wide findings and caveats: Roughly five TRBV segments, including TRBV5-6, TRBV5-1 and TRBV20-1, were more frequent in patients than controls. Versus controls, multiple sclerosis patients showed significantly lower diversity (normalized Chao1).

Per germline, CDR1 MNHEY and CDR2 SVGEGT. This CDR3 region has 16 residues. V shed 6 bases and J 3 bases; nucleotides not matched to a gene: 13. Unique molecular identifiers had been added to the TCR beta cDNA libraries. A single record per CDR3 protein comes from TCRdb applying MiXCR to the PCR reads. This table holds about 820,000 distinct CDR3 sequences, under 70% found once. Turning to this clonotype: The antigen is not known.

The source is a girl between 5 and 17 years old with multiple sclerosis. Sequencing was carried out using blood. The rearrangement links TRBV6-2 or TRBV6-3 to TRBJ2-7, with TRBD1 matching over 8 bases. CDR3 nucleotides: TGTGCCAGCAGGCTCCCCGGGACAGGCCTTTTCTACGAGCAGTACTTC. It translates to CASRLPGTGLFYEQYF.